This TCR beta chain comes out of a study of cytomegalovirus exposure and HLA in healthy donors. 60 Vbeta and 13 Jbeta primers were used in PCR. Using immunoSEQ multiplex PCR, the repertoire was profiled, and TCRdb retains in-frame clones only, with some absent. The specimen's table records about 74,000 clones. Trimming cost V 4 bases and J 4 bases, with 19 bases left between them. Per the germline V gene, CDR1 is MDHEN and CDR2 is SYDVKM. The CDR3 sequence is 16 residues long. J is TRBJ1-2 and V is TRBV28, with a weak D call TRBD1 (5 bases). The TCR sequence derives from a female donor in good health and CMV-seropositive. The specimen sequenced was PBMCs. The CDR3 protein is CASSSPAGSGGYGYTF. CDR3 DNA: TGTGCCAGCAGTTCCCCCGCTGGGAGCGGGGGCTATGGCTACACCTTC.